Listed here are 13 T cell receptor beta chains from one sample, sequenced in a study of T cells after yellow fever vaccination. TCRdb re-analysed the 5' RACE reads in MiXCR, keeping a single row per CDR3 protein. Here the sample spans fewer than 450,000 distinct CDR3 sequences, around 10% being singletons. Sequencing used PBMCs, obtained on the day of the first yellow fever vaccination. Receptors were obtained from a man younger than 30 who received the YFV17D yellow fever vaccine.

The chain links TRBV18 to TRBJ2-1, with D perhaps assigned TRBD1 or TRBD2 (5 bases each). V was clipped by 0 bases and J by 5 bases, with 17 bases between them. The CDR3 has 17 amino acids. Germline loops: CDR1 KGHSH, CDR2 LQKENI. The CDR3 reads CASSPPGWGPSNNEQFF. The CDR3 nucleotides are TGTGCCAGCTCACCACCAGGGTGGGGACCCTCTAACAATGAGCAGTTCTTC.

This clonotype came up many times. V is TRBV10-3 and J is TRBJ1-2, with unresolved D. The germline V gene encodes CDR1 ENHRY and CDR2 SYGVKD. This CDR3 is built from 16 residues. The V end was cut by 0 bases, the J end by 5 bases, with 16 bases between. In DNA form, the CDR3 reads TGTGCCATCAGTGAGTCGACTCGAGGCTTTTCATATGGCTACACCTTC. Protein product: CAISESTRGFSYGYTF.

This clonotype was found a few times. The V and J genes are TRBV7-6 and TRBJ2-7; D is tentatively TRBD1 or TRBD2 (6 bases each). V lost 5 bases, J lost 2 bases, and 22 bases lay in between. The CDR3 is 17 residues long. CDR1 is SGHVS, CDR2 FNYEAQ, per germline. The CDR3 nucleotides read TGTGCCAGCAGCCAAGGGGTTAGAGGGGGGCAAACCTACGAGCAGTACTTC. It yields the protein CASSQGVRGGQTYEQYF. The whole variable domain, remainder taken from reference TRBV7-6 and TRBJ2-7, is GAGVSQSPRYKVTKRGQDVALRCDPISGHVSLYWYRQALGQGPEFLTYFNYEAQQDKSGLPNDRFSAERPEGSISTLTIQRTEQRDSAMYRCASSQGVRGGQTYEQYFGPGTRLTVT.

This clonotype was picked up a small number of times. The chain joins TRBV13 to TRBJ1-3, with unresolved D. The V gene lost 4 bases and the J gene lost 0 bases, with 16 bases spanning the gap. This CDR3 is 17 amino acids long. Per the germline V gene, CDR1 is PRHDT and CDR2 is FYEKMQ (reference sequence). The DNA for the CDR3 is TGTGCCAGCAGCTCCACCCCAGGCAGATTCTCTGGAAACACCATATATTTT. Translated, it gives CASSSTPGRFSGNTIYF.

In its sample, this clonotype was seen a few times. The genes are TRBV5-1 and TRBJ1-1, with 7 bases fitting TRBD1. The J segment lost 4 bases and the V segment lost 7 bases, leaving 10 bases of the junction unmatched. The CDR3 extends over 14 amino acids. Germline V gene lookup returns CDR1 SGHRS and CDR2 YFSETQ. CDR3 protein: CASGDRAGGTEAFF. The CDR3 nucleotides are TGCGCCAGCGGCGACAGGGCGGGGGGCACTGAAGCTTTCTTT. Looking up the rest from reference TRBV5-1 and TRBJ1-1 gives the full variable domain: KAGVTQTPRYLIKTRGQQVTLSCSPISGHRSVSWYQQTPGQGLQFLFEYFSETQRNKGNFPGRFSGRQFSNSRSEMNVSTLELGDSALYLCASGDRAGGTEAFFGQGTRLTVV.

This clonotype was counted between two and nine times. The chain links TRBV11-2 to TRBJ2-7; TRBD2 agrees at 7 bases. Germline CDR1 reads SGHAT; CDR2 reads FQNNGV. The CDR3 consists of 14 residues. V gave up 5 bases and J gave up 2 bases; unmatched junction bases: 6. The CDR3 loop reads CASSPGLRAYEQYV. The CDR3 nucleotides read TGTGCCAGCAGCCCGGGACTACGGGCCTACGAGCAGTACGTC.

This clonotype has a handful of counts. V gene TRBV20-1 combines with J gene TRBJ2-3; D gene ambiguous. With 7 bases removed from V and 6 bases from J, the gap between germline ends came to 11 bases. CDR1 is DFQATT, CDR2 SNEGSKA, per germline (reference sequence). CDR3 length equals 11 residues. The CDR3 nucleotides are TGCAGTGTTTTACCTTCGGATACGCAGTATTTT. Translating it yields CSVLPSDTQYF.

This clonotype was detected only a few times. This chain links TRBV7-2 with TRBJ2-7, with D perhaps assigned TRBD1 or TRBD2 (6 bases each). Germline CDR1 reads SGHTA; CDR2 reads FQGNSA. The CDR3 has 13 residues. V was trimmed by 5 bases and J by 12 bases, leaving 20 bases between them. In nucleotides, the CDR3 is TGTGCCAGCAGCCCCCGGACAGTTGGGGGGTGGTACTTC. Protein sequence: CASSPRTVGGWYF.

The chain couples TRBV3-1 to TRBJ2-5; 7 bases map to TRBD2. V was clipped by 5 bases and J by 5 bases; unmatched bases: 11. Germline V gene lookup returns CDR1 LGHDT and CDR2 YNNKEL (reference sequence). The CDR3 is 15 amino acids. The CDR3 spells CASSERDPARETQYF. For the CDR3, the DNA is TGTGCCAGCAGCGAGCGGGACCCAGCCCGGGAGACCCAGTACTTC.

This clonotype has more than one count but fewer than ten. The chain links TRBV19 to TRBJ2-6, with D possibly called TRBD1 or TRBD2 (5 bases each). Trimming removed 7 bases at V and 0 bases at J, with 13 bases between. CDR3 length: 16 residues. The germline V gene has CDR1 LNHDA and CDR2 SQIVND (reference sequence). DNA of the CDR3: TGTGCCAGTATCGGGACCGCTAGCTCTGGGGCCAACGTCCTGACTTTC. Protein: CASIGTASSGANVLTF.

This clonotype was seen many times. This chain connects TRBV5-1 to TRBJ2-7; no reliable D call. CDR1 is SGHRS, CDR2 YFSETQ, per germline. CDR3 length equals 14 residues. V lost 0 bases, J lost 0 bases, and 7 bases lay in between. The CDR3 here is CASSLETASYEQYF. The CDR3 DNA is TGCGCCAGCAGCTTGGAGACTGCCTCCTACGAGCAGTACTTC.

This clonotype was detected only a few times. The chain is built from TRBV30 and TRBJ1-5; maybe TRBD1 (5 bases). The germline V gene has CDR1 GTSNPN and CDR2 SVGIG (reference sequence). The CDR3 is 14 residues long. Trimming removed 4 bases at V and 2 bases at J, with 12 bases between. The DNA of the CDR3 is TGTGCCTGGAATCCGGGGGGAGGCAATCAGCCCCAGCATTTT. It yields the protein CAWNPGGGNQPQHF.

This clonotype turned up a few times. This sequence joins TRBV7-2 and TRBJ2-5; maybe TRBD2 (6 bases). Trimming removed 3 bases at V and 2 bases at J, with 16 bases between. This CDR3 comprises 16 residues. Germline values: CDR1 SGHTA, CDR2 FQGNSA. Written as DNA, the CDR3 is TGTGCCAGCAGCTTCTCCTACCTAGCGCTACAAGAGACCCAGTACTTC. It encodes CASSFSYLALQETQYF.